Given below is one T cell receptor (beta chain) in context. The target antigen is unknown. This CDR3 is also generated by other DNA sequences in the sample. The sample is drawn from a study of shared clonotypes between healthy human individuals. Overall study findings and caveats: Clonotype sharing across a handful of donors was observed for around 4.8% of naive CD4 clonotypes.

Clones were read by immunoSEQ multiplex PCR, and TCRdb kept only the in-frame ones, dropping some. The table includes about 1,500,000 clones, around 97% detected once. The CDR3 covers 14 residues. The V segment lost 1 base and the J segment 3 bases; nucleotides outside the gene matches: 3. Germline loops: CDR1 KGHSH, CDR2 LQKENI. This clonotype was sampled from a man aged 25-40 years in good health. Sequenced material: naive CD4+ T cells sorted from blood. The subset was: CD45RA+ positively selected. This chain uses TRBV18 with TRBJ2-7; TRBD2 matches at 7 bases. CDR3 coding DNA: TGTGCCAGCTCACCACTCGCGGGAGTCTACGAGCAGTACTTC. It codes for CASSPLAGVYEQYF. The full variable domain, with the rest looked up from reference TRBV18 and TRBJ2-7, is NAGVMQNPRHLVRRRGQEARLRCSPMKGHSHVYWYRQLPEEGLKFMVYLQKENIIDESGMPKERFSAEFPKEGPSILRIQQVVRGDSAAYFCASSPLAGVYEQYFGPGTRLTVT.